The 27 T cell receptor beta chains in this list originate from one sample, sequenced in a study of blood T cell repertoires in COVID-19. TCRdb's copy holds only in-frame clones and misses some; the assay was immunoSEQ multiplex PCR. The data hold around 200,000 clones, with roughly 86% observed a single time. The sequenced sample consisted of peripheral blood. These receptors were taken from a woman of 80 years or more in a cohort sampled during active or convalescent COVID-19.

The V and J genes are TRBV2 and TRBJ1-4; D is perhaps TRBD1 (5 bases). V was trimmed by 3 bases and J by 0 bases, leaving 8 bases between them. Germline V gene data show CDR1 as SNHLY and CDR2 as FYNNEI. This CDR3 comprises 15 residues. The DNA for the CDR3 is TGTGCCAGCAGTGAGCAGGGTGCAACTAATGAAAAACTGTTTTTT. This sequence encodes CASSEQGATNEKLFF.

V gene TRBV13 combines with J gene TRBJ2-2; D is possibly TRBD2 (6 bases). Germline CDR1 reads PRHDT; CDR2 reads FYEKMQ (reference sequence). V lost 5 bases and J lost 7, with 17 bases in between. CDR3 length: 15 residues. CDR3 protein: CASSLPSGGGGELFF. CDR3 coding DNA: TGTGCCAGCAGCCTCCCTTCTGGGGGAGGCGGGGAGCTGTTTTTT.

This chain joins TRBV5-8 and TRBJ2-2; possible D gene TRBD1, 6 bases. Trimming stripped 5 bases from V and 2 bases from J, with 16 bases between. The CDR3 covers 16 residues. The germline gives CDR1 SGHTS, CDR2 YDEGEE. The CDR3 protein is CASRRKGVSNTGELFF. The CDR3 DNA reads TGTGCCAGCAGACGCAAGGGGGTATCTAACACCGGGGAGCTGTTTTTT.

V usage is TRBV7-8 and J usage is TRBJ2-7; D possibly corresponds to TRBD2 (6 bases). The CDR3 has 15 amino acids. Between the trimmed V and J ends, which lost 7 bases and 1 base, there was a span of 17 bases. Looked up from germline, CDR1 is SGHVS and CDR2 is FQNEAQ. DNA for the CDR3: TGTGCCAGCACCCCGAGGGACTGGGGATCCTACGAGCAGTACTTC. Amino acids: CASTPRDWGSYEQYF.

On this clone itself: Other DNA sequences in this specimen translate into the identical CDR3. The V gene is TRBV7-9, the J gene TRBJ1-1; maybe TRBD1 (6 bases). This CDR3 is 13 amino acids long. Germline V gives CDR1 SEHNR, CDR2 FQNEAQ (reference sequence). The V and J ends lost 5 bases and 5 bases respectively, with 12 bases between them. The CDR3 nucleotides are TGTGCCAGCAGCCAACAGGGAGGGACTGAAGCTTTCTTT. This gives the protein CASSQQGGTEAFF. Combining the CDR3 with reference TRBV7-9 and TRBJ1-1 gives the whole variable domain DTGVSQNPRHKITKRGQNVTFRCDPISEHNRLYWYRQTLGQGPEFLTYFQNEAQLEKSRLLSDRFSAERPKGSFSTLEIQRTEQGDSAMYLCASSQQGGTEAFFGQGTRLTVV.

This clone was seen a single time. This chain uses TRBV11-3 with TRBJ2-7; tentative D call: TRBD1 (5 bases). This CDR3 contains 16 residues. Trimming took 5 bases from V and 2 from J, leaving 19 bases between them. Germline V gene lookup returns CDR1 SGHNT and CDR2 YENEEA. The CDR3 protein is CASSPNYGQGTYEQYF. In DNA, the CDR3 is TGTGCCAGCAGCCCAAACTACGGGCAGGGTACCTACGAGCAGTACTTC. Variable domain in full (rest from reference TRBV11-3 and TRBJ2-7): EAGVVQSPRYKIIEKKQPVAFWCNPISGHNTLYWYLQNLGQGPELLIRYENEEAVDDSQLPKDRFSAERLKGVDSTLKIQPAELGDSAVYLCASSPNYGQGTYEQYFGPGTRLTVT.

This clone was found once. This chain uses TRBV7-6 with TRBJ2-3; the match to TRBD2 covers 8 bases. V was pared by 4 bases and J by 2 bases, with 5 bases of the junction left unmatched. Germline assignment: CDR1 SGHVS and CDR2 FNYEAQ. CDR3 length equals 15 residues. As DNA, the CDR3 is TGTGCCAGCAGCTCTCAGCGGGAGCCCACAGATACGCAGTATTTT. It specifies CASSSQREPTDTQYF.

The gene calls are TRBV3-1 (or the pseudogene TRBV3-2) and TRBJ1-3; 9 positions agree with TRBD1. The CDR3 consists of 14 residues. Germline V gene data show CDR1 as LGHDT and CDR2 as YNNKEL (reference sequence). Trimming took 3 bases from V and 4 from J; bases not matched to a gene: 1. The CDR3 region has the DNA TGTGCCAGCAGCCACGGGACAGGGGGAAACACCATATATTTT. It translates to CASSHGTGGNTIYF.

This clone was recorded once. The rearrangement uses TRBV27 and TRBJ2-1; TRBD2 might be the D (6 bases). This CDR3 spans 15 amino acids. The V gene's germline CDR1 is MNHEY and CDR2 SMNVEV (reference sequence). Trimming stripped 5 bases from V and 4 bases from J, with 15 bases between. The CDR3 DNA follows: TGTGCCAGCAGTGACCGGGACTTTCTTTACAATGAGCAGTTCTTC. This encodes CASSDRDFLYNEQFF.

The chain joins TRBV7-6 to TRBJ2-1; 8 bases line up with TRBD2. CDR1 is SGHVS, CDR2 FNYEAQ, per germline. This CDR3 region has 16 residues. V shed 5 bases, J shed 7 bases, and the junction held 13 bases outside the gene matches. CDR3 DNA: TGTGCCAGCAGCCTGTTGTATAGCGGGGAAGGGAATGAGCAGTTCTTC. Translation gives CASSLLYSGEGNEQFF.

The CDR3 is CASSQGPESGFRGYTF. The DNA of the CDR3 is TGCGCCAGCAGCCAAGGCCCCGAATCTGGGTTCAGGGGCTACACCTTC. The chain employs TRBV4-1 and TRBJ1-2; D is unclear. The CDR3 is 16 residues long. Germline CDR1 reads MGHRA; CDR2 reads YSYEKL. The V gene lost 1 base and the J gene lost 8 bases, with 20 bases spanning the gap.

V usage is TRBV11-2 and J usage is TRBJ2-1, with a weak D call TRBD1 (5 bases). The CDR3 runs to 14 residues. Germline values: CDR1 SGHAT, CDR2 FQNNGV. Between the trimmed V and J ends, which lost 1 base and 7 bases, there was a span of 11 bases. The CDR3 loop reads CASSLGGRYNEQFF. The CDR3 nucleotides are TGTGCCAGCAGCTTAGGGGGCCGGTATAATGAGCAGTTCTTC.

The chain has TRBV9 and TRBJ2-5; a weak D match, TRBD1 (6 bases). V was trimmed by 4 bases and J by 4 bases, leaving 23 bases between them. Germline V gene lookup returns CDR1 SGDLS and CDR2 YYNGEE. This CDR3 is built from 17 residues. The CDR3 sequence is CASSPLSQGISGETQYF. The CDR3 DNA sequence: TGTGCCAGCAGCCCGCTATCACAGGGAATATCGGGAGAGACCCAGTACTTC.

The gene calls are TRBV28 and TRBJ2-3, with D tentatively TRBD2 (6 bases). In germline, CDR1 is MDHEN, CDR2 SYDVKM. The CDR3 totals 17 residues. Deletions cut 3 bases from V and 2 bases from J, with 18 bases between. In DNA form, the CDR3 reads TGTGCCAGCAGTTTCCGGCCCACGGGGAGGTACACAGATACGCAGTATTTT. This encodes CASSFRPTGRYTDTQYF.

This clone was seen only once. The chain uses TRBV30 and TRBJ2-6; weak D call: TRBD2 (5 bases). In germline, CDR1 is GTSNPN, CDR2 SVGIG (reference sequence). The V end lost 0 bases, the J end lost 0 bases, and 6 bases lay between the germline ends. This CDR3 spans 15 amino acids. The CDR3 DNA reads TGTGCCTGGAGTGTCGGAGGCTCTGGGGCCAACGTCCTGACTTTC. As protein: CAWSVGGSGANVLTF.

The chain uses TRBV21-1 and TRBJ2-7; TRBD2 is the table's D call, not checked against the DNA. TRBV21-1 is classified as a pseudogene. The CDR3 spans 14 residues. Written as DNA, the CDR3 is TGTGCCAGCAGCAGCAGGGACTTCCCTGGGGAGCAGTACGTC. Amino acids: CASSSRDFPGEQYV.

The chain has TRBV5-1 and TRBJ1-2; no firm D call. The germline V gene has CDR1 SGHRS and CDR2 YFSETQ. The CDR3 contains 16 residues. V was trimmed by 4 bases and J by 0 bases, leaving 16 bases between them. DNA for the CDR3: TGCGCCAGCAGCCTGCCCGGTACGACAACTAACTATGGCTACACCTTC. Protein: CASSLPGTTTNYGYTF.

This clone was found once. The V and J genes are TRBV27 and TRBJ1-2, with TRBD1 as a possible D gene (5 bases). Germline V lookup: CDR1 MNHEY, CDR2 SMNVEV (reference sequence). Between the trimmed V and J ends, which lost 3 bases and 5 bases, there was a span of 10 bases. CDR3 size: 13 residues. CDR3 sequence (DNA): TGTGCCAGCAGTTTCGACAGCGATTATGGCTACACCTTC. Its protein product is CASSFDSDYGYTF.

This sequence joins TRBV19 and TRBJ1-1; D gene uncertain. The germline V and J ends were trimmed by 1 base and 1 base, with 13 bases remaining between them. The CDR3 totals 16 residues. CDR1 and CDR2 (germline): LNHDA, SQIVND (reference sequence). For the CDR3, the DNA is TGTGCCAGTAGTATAGCTCCCATGGGGAGGAACACTGAAGCTTTCTTT. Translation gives CASSIAPMGRNTEAFF.

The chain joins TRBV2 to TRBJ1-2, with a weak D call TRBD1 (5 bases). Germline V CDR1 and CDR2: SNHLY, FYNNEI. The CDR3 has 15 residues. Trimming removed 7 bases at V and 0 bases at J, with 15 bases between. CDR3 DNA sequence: TGTGCCAGCAACGTCGACAGCCTAGCTAACTATGGCTACACCTTC. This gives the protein CASNVDSLANYGYTF.

Here the CDR3 DNA reads TGTGCCAGCAGTGAAACAGGGTTTTCTTACGAGCAGTACTTC. Translating it yields CASSETGFSYEQYF. J is TRBJ2-7 and V is TRBV25-1; the D gene is possibly TRBD1 (6 bases). This CDR3 is 14 amino acids long. Trimming took off 2 bases at V and 4 bases at J, with 12 bases between the two ends. The V gene's germline CDR1 is MGHDK and CDR2 SYGVNS.

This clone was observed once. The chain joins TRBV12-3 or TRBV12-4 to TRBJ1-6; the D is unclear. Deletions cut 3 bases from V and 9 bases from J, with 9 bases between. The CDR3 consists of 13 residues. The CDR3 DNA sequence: TGTGCCAGCAGTTTTATGGGGAGTTCACCCCTCCACTTT. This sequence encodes CASSFMGSSPLHF.

The CDR3 is CASSVGGASGYNEQFF. The CDR3, as DNA: TGTGCCAGCAGCGTAGGGGGGGCTAGCGGATATAATGAGCAGTTCTTC. The chain is built from TRBV9 and TRBJ2-1, with D possibly TRBD2 on 7 matching bases. The CDR3 spans 16 residues. The V end was cut by 0 bases, the J end by 7 bases, with 17 bases between. Germline V gives CDR1 SGDLS, CDR2 YYNGEE.

CDR3 DNA: TGTGCCAGCAGCTTAGGAGCGGGAGCTGGGACAGATACGCAGTATTTT. It encodes CASSLGAGAGTDTQYF. The chain employs TRBV7-9 and TRBJ2-3; 8 bases agree with TRBD2. The germline V gene has CDR1 SEHNR and CDR2 FQNEAQ (reference sequence). CDR3 size: 16 residues. V was clipped by 1 base and J by 3 bases; unmatched bases: 6.

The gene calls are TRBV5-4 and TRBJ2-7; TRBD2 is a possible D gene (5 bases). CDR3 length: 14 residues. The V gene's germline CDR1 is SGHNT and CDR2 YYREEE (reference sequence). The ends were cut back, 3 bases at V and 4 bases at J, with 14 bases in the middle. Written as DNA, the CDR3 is TGTGCCAGCAGCTCCGCTAGCTATGAGTACGAGCAGTACTTC. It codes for CASSSASYEYEQYF.

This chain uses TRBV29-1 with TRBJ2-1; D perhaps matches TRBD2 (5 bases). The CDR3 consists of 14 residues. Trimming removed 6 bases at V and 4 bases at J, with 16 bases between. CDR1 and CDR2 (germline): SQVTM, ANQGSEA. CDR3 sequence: CSVALGAAYNEQFF. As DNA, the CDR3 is TGCAGCGTCGCCCTAGGAGCGGCTTACAATGAGCAGTTCTTC.

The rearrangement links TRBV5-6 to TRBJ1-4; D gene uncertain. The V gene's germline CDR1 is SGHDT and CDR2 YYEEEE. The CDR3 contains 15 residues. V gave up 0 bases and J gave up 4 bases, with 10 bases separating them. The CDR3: CASSLGSLLNEKLFF. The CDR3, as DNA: TGTGCCAGCAGCTTGGGAAGTTTACTTAATGAAAAACTGTTTTTT. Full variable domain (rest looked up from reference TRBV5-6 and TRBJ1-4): DAGVTQSPTHLIKTRGQQVTLRCSPKSGHDTVSWYQQALGQGPQFIFQYYEEEERQRGNFPDRFSGHQFPNYSSELNVNALLLGDSALYLCASSLGSLLNEKLFFGSGTQLSVL.